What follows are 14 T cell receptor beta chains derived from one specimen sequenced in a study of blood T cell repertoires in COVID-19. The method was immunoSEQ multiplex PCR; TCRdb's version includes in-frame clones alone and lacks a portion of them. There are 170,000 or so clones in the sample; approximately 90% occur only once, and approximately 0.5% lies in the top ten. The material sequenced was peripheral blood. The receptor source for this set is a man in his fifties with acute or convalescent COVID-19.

This CDR3 reads CASSDRGRDGEQYV. CDR3 DNA sequence: TGTGCCAGCAGTGACAGGGGGCGCGACGGCGAGCAGTACGTC. V and J are TRBV6-1 and TRBJ2-7; 8 bases fit TRBD1. Germline V gene sequence: CDR1 MNHNS, CDR2 SASEGT. V gave up 3 bases and J gave up 6 bases; unmatched junction bases: 7. This CDR3 region has 14 residues.

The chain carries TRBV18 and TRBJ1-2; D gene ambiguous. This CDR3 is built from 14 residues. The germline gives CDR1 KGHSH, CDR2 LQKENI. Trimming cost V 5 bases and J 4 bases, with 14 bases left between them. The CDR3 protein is CASSAQEGSYGYTF. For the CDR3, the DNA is TGTGCCAGCTCAGCACAAGAAGGGAGCTATGGCTACACCTTC.

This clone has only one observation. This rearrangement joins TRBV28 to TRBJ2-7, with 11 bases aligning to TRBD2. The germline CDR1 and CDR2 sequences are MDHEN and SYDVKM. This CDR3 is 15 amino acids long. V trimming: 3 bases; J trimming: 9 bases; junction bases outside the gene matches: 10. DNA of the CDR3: TGTGCCAGCAGTTTTACAGGGACTAGCGGCGCGGTGCAGTACTTC. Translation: CASSFTGTSGAVQYF.

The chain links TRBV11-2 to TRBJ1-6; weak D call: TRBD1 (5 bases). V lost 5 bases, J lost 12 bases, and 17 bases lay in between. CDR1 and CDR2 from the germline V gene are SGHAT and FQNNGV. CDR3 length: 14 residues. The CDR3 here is CASSRTREPGPLHF. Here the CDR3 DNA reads TGTGCCAGCAGCCGGACCAGGGAACCGGGACCCCTCCACTTT.

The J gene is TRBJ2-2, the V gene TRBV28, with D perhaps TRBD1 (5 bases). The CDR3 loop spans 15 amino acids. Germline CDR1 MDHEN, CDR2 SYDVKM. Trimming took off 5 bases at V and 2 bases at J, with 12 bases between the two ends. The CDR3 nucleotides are TGTGCCAGCAGTCCGTCAGGGCTTAACACCGGGGAGCTGTTTTTT. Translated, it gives CASSPSGLNTGELFF.

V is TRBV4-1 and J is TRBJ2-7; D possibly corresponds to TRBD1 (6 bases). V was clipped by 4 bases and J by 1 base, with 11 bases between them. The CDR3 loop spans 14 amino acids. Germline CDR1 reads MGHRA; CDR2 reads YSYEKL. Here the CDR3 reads CASSPSDSSYEQYF. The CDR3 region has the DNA TGCGCCAGCAGCCCATCGGACAGTTCCTACGAGCAGTACTTC.

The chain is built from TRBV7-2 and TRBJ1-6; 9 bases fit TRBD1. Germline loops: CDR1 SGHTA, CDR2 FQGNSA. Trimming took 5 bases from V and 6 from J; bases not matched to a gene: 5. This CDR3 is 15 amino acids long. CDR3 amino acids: CASSGQTGGNSPLHF. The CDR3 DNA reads TGTGCCAGCAGCGGCCAGACAGGGGGTAATTCACCCCTCCACTTT.

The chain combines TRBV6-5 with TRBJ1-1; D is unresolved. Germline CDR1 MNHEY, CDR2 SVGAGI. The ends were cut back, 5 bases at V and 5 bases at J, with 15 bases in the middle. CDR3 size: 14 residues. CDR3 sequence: CASSPLTEGTEAFF. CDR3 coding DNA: TGTGCCAGCAGTCCACTAACGGAGGGAACTGAAGCTTTCTTT.

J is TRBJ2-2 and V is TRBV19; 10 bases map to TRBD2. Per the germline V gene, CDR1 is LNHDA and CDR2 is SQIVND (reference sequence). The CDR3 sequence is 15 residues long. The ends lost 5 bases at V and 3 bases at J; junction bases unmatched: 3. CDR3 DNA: TGTGCCAGTAGTCCACTAGCGGGATACACCGGGGAGCTGTTTTTT. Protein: CASSPLAGYTGELFF. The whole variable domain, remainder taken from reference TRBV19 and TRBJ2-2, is DGGITQSPKYLFRKEGQNVTLSCEQNLNHDAMYWYRQDPGQGLRLIYYSQIVNDFQKGDIAEGYSVSREKKESFPLTVTSAQKNPTAFYLCASSPLAGYTGELFFGEGSRLTVL.

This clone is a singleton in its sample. The CDR3 here is CASSQVAGSNYGYTF. The CDR3 DNA reads TGTGCCAGCAGCCAAGTAGCTGGGTCCAACTATGGCTACACCTTC. The V gene is TRBV3-1 (or the pseudogene TRBV3-2), the J gene TRBJ1-2; D gene uncertain. Germline-derived CDR1 and CDR2 are LGHDT and YNNKEL (reference sequence). Trimming cost V 1 base and J 2 bases, with 11 bases left between them. The CDR3 has 15 amino acids.

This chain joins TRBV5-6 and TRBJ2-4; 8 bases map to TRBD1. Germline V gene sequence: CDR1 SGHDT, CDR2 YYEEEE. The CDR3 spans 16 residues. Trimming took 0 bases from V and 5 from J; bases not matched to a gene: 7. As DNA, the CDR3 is TGTGCCAGCAGCTTGGGATCAGGGGGCTGGGAAAACATTCAGTACTTC. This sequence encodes CASSLGSGGWENIQYF. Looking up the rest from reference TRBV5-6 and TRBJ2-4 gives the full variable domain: DAGVTQSPTHLIKTRGQQVTLRCSPKSGHDTVSWYQQALGQGPQFIFQYYEEEERQRGNFPDRFSGHQFPNYSSELNVNALLLGDSALYLCASSLGSGGWENIQYFGAGTRLSVL.

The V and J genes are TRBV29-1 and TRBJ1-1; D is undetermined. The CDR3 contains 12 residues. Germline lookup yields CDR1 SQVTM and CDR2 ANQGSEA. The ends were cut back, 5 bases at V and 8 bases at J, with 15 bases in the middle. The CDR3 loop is CSVSAGPLEAFF. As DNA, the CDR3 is TGCAGCGTTTCGGCAGGCCCCCTAGAAGCTTTCTTT.

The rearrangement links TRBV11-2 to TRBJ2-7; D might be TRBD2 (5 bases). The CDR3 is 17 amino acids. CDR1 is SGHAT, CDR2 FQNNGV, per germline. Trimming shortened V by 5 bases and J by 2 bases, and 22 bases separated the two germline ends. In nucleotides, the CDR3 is TGTGCCAGCAGCGCGCCAAACCGGGGAGCCTTTACCTACGAGCAGTACTTC. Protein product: CASSAPNRGAFTYEQYF.

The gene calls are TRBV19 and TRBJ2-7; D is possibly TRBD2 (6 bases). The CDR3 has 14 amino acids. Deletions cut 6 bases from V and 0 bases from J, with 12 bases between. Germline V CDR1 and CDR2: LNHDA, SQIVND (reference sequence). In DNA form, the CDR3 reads TGTGCCAGTAGCGGCCACGGGAGCTCCTACGAGCAGTACTTC. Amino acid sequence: CASSGHGSSYEQYF.